This T cell receptor beta chain was sequenced during a study of cytomegalovirus exposure and HLA in healthy donors. Note on this clone: The antigen is unknown.

Study conclusions and caveats: The dataset shows that most TCR sequences were rare, while some public TCRs occurred in many donors.

Germline trimming cut 4 bases from V and 3 bases from J; bases unmatched to any gene: 15. The CDR3 has 18 amino acids. In germline, CDR1 is SGHDN, CDR2 FVKESK. The PCR used 60 Vbeta and 13 Jbeta primers. The data were produced by immunoSEQ multiplex PCR, yet TCRdb's version contains in-frame clones alone and is incomplete. The data hold 85,000 to 120,000 clones, with nearly 65% observed a single time. The sample was PBMCs. The receptor comes from a human donor in good health. The chain recombines TRBV14 with TRBJ2-1; 7 bases line up with TRBD1. The CDR3 region is CASSRYRGLASDYNEQFF. In nucleotides, the CDR3 is TGTGCCAGCAGCCGCTACAGGGGTCTGGCTTCGGACTACAATGAGCAGTTCTTC. Together with reference TRBV14 and TRBJ2-1, the CDR3 gives the full variable domain: EAGVTQFPSHSVIEKGQTVTLRCDPISGHDNLYWYRRVMGKEIKFLLHFVKESKQDESGMPNNRFLAERTGGTYSTLKVQPAELEDSGVYFCASSRYRGLASDYNEQFFGPGTRLTVL.